A single sample is the source of the 24 T cell receptor beta chains below, sequenced in a study of T cells in Graves' hyperthyroidism and ophthalmopathy. The source material, RNA transcripts, was used to amplify TCR beta CDR3 regions. Using the HTBI primer set, a first-round RT-PCR was run on the TCR CDR3. TCRdb analysed the multiplex PCR reads with MiXCR anew, one entry per CDR3 protein. The sample lists 75,000 to 100,000 distinct CDR3 sequences, roughly 56% occurring once. Input material: blood. Receptors were obtained from a woman in her forties with Graves' hyperthyroidism.

This clonotype has just one count. This clone may be a read error of a much larger clone one base away. The chain combines TRBV12-3 or TRBV12-4 with TRBJ1-3; no definite D call. This CDR3 comprises 15 residues. The CDR3 bases are TGTGCCAGCAGTCCCCAAGCCCATTCTGGACACACCATATATTTT. This codes for CASSPQAHSGHTIYF.

The CDR3 sequence: CASSFPDGTELPEQYF. DNA of the CDR3: TGCGCCAGCAGCTTCCCAGACGGGACAGAGTTACCCGAGCAGTACTTC. V is TRBV5-1 and J is TRBJ2-7, with 7 bases matching TRBD1. Germline loops: CDR1 SGHRS, CDR2 YFSETQ. CDR3 size: 16 residues. J was trimmed by 6 bases and V by 2 bases; bases with no gene match: 14. Complete variable domain (other parts from reference TRBV5-1 and TRBJ2-7): KAGVTQTPRYLIKTRGQQVTLSCSPISGHRSVSWYQQTPGQGLQFLFEYFSETQRNKGNFPGRFSGRQFSNSRSEMNVSTLELGDSALYLCASSFPDGTELPEQYFGPGTRLTVT.

The V call is TRBV29-1, the J call TRBJ1-1; possibly TRBD1 for D (5 bases). The germline V gene encodes CDR1 SQVTM and CDR2 ANQGSEA. V was trimmed by 8 bases and J by 4 bases, leaving 11 bases between them. CDR3 length: 11 amino acids. CDR3 amino acids: CSSVGVTEAFF. CDR3 nucleotides: TGCAGCTCCGTAGGGGTCACTGAAGCTTTCTTT.

At least ten counts were recorded for this clonotype. CDR3 sequence reads: CASTGVGYEQYF. The CDR3 nucleotides are TGTGCCAGCACAGGAGTGGGCTACGAGCAGTACTTC. The chain recombines TRBV6-5 with TRBJ2-7; the D is unclear. CDR1 and CDR2 (germline): MNHEY, SVGAGI. V was pared by 7 bases and J by 3 bases, with 10 bases between. This CDR3 contains 12 residues.

This clonotype was recorded only once. This may be a read error, as it is one base from a much larger clone. The chain has TRBV13 and TRBJ1-2; possible D gene TRBD1, 5 bases. Trimming took off 10 bases at V and 8 bases at J, with 17 bases between the two ends. This CDR3 has 12 amino acids. Germline assignment: CDR1 PRHDT and CDR2 FYEKMQ (reference sequence). CDR3 coding DNA: TGTGCCACCCAGGTAGGGGCAAGGGGCTACACCTTC. Residues: CATQVGARGYTF.

This clonotype has a count of ten or more. The V call is TRBV10-3, the J call TRBJ2-5; TRBD2 aligns across 12 bases. After removal of 11 bases from V and 2 bases from J, the junction contained 3 bases not matched to a gene. This CDR3 is built from 13 residues. Per the germline V gene, CDR1 is ENHRY and CDR2 is SYGVKD. CDR3 amino acids: CAVLAGGQETQYF. CDR3 DNA: TGTGCCGTACTAGCGGGAGGACAAGAGACCCAGTACTTC.

V gene TRBV29-1 combines with J gene TRBJ1-2, with D possibly TRBD1 on 5 matching bases. The V and J ends lost 5 bases and 8 bases respectively, with 21 bases between them. This CDR3 spans 14 amino acids. The V gene's germline CDR1 is SQVTM and CDR2 ANQGSEA. CDR3 loop: CSVTGLAGGGGYTF. The DNA for the CDR3 is TGCAGCGTTACGGGACTAGCGGGGGGAGGCGGCTACACCTTC.

This clonotype was recorded many times. The V and J genes are TRBV20-1 and TRBJ2-7; 8 bases line up with TRBD1. Germline assignment: CDR1 DFQATT and CDR2 SNEGSKA (reference sequence). J lost 1 base, V lost 3 bases, and 5 bases had no gene match. This CDR3 comprises 14 residues. CDR3 bases: TGCAGTGCTAGGGACAGGGTCTTATCCTACGAGCAGTACTTC. Translation: CSARDRVLSYEQYF.

V and J are TRBV15 and TRBJ1-5; 12 bases match TRBD1. The CDR3 covers 20 residues. V shed 3 bases and J 2 bases; nucleotides not matched to a gene: 14. The germline V gene has CDR1 LNHNV and CDR2 YYDKDF (reference sequence). Written as DNA, the CDR3 is TGTGCCACCAGCAGCCTCCTCTCGGGACAGGGGGCTGAAGGCAATCAGCCCCAGCATTTT. Translated, it gives CATSSLLSGQGAEGNQPQHF.

This clonotype showed up many times. V and J are TRBV14 and TRBJ2-2; 14 bases line up with TRBD2. The germline CDR1 and CDR2 sequences are SGHDN and FVKESK. The CDR3 covers 18 residues. The V gene end was trimmed by 3 bases and the J gene end by 4 bases; junction bases not matched to a gene: 7. DNA of the CDR3: TGTGCCAGCAGCCAGGTCCCGGGACTAGCGGGGGCCACCGGGGAGCTGTTTTTT. As protein: CASSQVPGLAGATGELFF.

V gene TRBV7-2 combines with J gene TRBJ2-7, with TRBD1 matching 11 bases. This CDR3 comprises 15 residues. Trimming cost V 5 bases and J 7 bases; bases outside gene matches: 10. Germline V lookup: CDR1 SGHTA, CDR2 FQGNSA. The CDR3 DNA reads TGTGCCAGCAGCGATGGACCGGGACAGGGGGAAGAGCAGTACTTC. It yields the protein CASSDGPGQGEEQYF. The whole variable domain, remainder taken from reference TRBV7-2 and TRBJ2-7, is GAGVSQSPSNKVTEKGKDVELRCDPISGHTALYWYRQSLGQGLEFLIYFQGNSAPDKSGLPSDRFSAERTGGSVSTLTIQRTQQEDSAVYLCASSDGPGQGEEQYFGPGTRLTVT.

Note on this clonotype: Relative to the germline gene, one junction end is altered; a read error may explain this. The genes are TRBV10-3 and TRBJ2-5; D is possibly TRBD1 or TRBD2 (5 bases each). This CDR3 has 14 amino acids. The germline CDR1 and CDR2 sequences are ENHRY and SYGVKD. CDR3 amino acids: CAISGGPTQETQYF. The CDR3 coding sequence is TGTGCCATCAGTGGGGGACCTACCCAAGAGACTCAGTACTTC.

This clonotype was found a few times. This chain joins TRBV2 and TRBJ1-2, with D possibly TRBD1 on 5 matching bases. Trimming removed 8 bases from V and 7 bases from J, with 8 bases in between. The CDR3 sequence is 10 residues long. The germline V gene has CDR1 SNHLY and CDR2 FYNNEI. DNA of the CDR3: TGTGCCAGCTTGGGGGTTGGCTACACCTTC. Amino acids: CASLGVGYTF.

Concerning this clonotype itself: The junction departs from germline at one end; a sequencing error may be responsible. The rearrangement uses TRBV7-2 and TRBJ2-6; a possible D gene is TRBD1 (6 bases). There are 13 residues in the CDR3. CDR1 and CDR2 (germline): SGHTA, FQGNSA. CDR3 amino acids: CASSLPGTLTEAF. The CDR3 DNA is TGTGCCAGCAGCTTACCGGGGACACTCACTGAAGCTTTC.

The gene calls are TRBV15 and TRBJ2-5; the match to TRBD2 covers 7 bases. V dropped 2 bases and J dropped 4; count of bases not matched to a gene: 7. Germline values: CDR1 LNHNV, CDR2 YYDKDF (reference sequence). CDR3 size: 15 residues. Here the CDR3 reads CATSRQLGGRETQYF. The CDR3 nucleotides read TGTGCCACCAGCAGACAATTGGGCGGGAGAGAGACCCAGTACTTC.

This clonotype has a handful of counts. The chain combines TRBV10-3 with TRBJ1-1, with TRBD1 identical over 12 bases. Germline lookup yields CDR1 ENHRY and CDR2 SYGVKD. Trimming took 5 bases from V and 5 from J; bases not matched to a gene: 9. The CDR3 has 16 residues. The CDR3 region has the DNA TGTGCCATCAGTCCTGGCGGGGACAGGGGGCGGACTGAAGCTTTCTTT. Amino acid sequence: CAISPGGDRGRTEAFF.

The CDR3 nucleotides are TGTGCCAGCAGTGAAGGGACAGGGCGAAATGAAAAACTGTTTTTT. Its protein product is CASSEGTGRNEKLFF. V usage is TRBV2 and J usage is TRBJ1-4, with TRBD1 matching 8 bases. Trimming cost V 1 base and J 5 bases; bases outside gene matches: 3. This CDR3 has 15 residues. Germline V gene lookup returns CDR1 SNHLY and CDR2 FYNNEI. Filled out from reference TRBV2 and TRBJ1-4, the complete variable domain reads EPEVTQTPSHQVTQMGQEVILRCVPISNHLYFYWYRQILGQKVEFLVSFYNNEISEKSEIFDDQFSVERPDGSNFTLKIRSTKLEDSAMYFCASSEGTGRNEKLFFGSGTQLSVL.

A remark on this clonotype: A clone one base away is much larger, so this may be a read error. The chain employs TRBV6-1 and TRBJ2-2; no clear D. The germline V gene has CDR1 MNHNS and CDR2 SASEGT. The CDR3 has 15 amino acids. Trimming left V 0 bases short and J 4 bases short, with 9 bases between. The CDR3 region is CASSEAVKLTGELFF. CDR3 coding DNA: TGTGCCAGCAGTGAAGCGGTCAAGCTCACCGGGGAGCTGTTTTTT.

The table lists this clonotype with many counts. The chain employs TRBV20-1 and TRBJ2-5, with D perhaps TRBD2 (7 bases). This CDR3 region has 15 residues. The V end was cut by 6 bases, the J end by 5 bases, with 22 bases between. The germline V gene has CDR1 DFQATT and CDR2 SNEGSKA (reference sequence). In DNA form, the CDR3 reads TGCAGTGCCACCTCGTTAGGGGGGGGATGGGAGACCCAGTACTTC. It yields the protein CSATSLGGGWETQYF.

This clonotype was seen many times. The genes are TRBV20-1 and TRBJ2-7; unclear D gene. Germline values: CDR1 DFQATT, CDR2 SNEGSKA (reference sequence). The CDR3 covers 12 residues. Between the trimmed V and J ends, which lost 3 bases and 5 bases, there was a span of 11 bases. The CDR3 sequence is CSARALKNEQYF. The CDR3 DNA reads as TGCAGTGCTAGGGCCCTTAAGAACGAGCAGTACTTC.

This chain connects TRBV10-3 to TRBJ1-3, with 7 bases lining up with TRBD1. Germline CDR1 and CDR2: ENHRY and SYGVKD. The CDR3 is 13 amino acids. V shed 5 bases and J 8 bases; nucleotides not matched to a gene: 6. The DNA of the CDR3 is TGTGCCATCAGTTTGTCCGACAGGGACACCATATATTTT. Translated, it gives CAISLSDRDTIYF.

The chain is built from TRBV29-1 and TRBJ2-5; D might be TRBD2 (5 bases). The CDR3 sequence is 12 residues long. The V and J ends lost 7 bases and 7 bases respectively, with 16 bases between them. Germline lookup yields CDR1 SQVTM and CDR2 ANQGSEA. The CDR3 DNA is TGCAGCGCACCCGGAGCGGACGGGACCCAGTACTTC. Residues: CSAPGADGTQYF.

For the CDR3, the DNA is TGTGCCAGCAGCCAAACCCTCCGCTCATACGAGCAGTACTTC. Protein product: CASSQTLRSYEQYF. V is TRBV3-1 and J is TRBJ2-7; D remains unclear. The V gene lost 2 bases and the J gene lost 4 bases, with 12 bases spanning the gap. Germline CDR1 is LGHDT and CDR2 is YNNKEL (reference sequence). The CDR3 spans 14 residues.

This clonotype appeared a single time. This chain joins TRBV7-8 and TRBJ1-6, with TRBD1 as a possible D gene (6 bases). The CDR3 length is 12 residues. The V end was cut by 2 bases, the J end by 14 bases, with 10 bases between. Germline loops: CDR1 SGHVS, CDR2 FQNEAQ. CDR3 in amino acids: CASSLKGGTLHF. The CDR3 DNA reads TGTGCCAGCAGCTTAAAAGGGGGAACCCTCCACTTT.